The rows below give T cell receptor beta chains drawn from one sample of a study of blood T cells in healthy people across ages. TCRdb re-called the 5' RACE reads with MiXCR, one entry per CDR3 protein. Of approximately 900,000 distinct CDR3 sequences listed, around 29% are singletons. A further study also used this sample, focusing on T cells of mothers and their children.

The material sequenced was blood. Receptors were obtained from a woman aged 40 to 50 in good health. CDR3s include the opening cysteine and the closing phenylalanine or tryptophan. D genes are given only for firm matches. Some rows have no size entry. The others give once, few or many, or a class for an expanded clone.

d_call	v_call	clone_size	cdr3_length	j_call	cdr3_nt	cdr3_aa
TRBD1	TRBV28	.	16	TRBJ2-4	TGTGCCAGCAGTCTGGGGACAGGGAGTTATCTGTGGGAGCAGTACTTC	CASSLGTGSYLWEQYF
TRBD1	TRBV20-1	.	16	TRBJ1-2	TGCAGTGCTCGACCCCGGACAGGGTTAGCTAACTATGGCTACACCTTC	CSARPRTGLANYGYTF
.	TRBV7-2	many	15	TRBJ2-5	TGTGCCAGCAGCTTAATCTCGAGACAGTTAGAGACCCAGTACTTC	CASSLISRQLETQYF
TRBD1	TRBV20-1	many	12	TRBJ1-2	TGCAGTGCGGGACAGGAGAACTATGGCTACACCTTC	CSAGQENYGYTF
.	TRBV20-1	.	13	TRBJ2-3	TGCAGTGTTTCAGGACGAGTAACAGATACGCAGTATTTT	CSVSGRVTDTQYF
TRBD2	TRBV7-2	many	17	TRBJ2-3	TGTGCCAGCAGTCCAAGACTAGCGGGGGCGCCCACAGATACGCAGTATTTT	CASSPRLAGAPTDTQYF
TRBD1	TRBV6-6	.	14	TRBJ1-6	TGTGCCAGCAGGGACGGGACAGGAAATTCACCCCCCCACTTT	CASRDGTGNSPPHF
TRBD1	TRBV28	.	16	TRBJ2-7	TGTGCCAGCAGCGGCGTAGGGGACAGGGTTAGCTACGAGCAGTACTTC	CASSGVGDRVSYEQYF
TRBD1	TRBV24-1	.	14	TRBJ1-1	TGTGCCACCAGTGATGGGACAGGGGATACTGAAGCTTTCTTT	CATSDGTGDTEAFF
TRBD1	TRBV6-6	few	14	TRBJ1-1	TGTGCCAGCAGTTACGAAGGGACAGCCCGTGAAGCTTTCTTT	CASSYEGTAREAFF
TRBD1	TRBV7-2	.	14	TRBJ1-2	TGTGCCAGCAGCGCAGGACAGGGCCAGTATGGCTACACCTTC	CASSAGQGQYGYTF
TRBD2	TRBV25-1	.	17	TRBJ2-6	TGTGCCAGCAGTGGGGGACTAGCGGGGTCTGGGGCCAACGTCCGGACTTTC	CASSGGLAGSGANVRTF
.	TRBV7-9	many	16	TRBJ2-1	TGTGCCAGCAGCCCGGGACTGACGAGCTCCTACAATGAGCAGTTCTTC	CASSPGLTSSYNEQFF
TRBD1	TRBV19	many	14	TRBJ2-7	TGTGCCAGTAGTATAGGGGACAGCGCCTACGAGCAGTACTTC	CASSIGDSAYEQYF
.	TRBV5-1	few	14	TRBJ1-1	TGCGCCAGCAGCTACTCCGGGATGAACACTGAAGCTTTCTTT	CASSYSGMNTEAFF
.	TRBV12-3/TRBV12-4	.	13	TRBJ2-1	TGTGCCAGCAGTCTTGATAATATAATGGAGCAGTTCTTC	CASSLDNIMEQFF
.	TRBV9	.	16	TRBJ1-2	TGTGCCAGCAGCGTGAGTTCCGGGTACCCTAACTATGGCTACACCTTC	CASSVSSGYPNYGYTF
.	TRBV6-1	many	15	TRBJ2-1	TGTGCCAGCAGTGATCAGGAGGGGGCGACCAATGAGCAGTTCTTC	CASSDQEGATNEQFF
.	TRBV4-1	.	15	TRBJ1-4	TGCGCCAGCAGCCAGAGCCAGTCAACTAATGAAAAACTGTTTTTT	CASSQSQSTNEKLFF
.	TRBV2	.	13	TRBJ1-2	TGTGCCAGCAGTGAGGAGGGTCGATATGGCTACACCTTC	CASSEEGRYGYTF
TRBD1	TRBV5-5	few	16	TRBJ2-7	TGTGCCAGCAGCCCCGATGGACAGGTTGGATTCTACGAGCAGTACTTC	CASSPDGQVGFYEQYF
.	TRBV7-6	few	14	TRBJ2-7	TGTGCCAGCAGCTTCGGGGACGGAGCCTACGAGCAGTACTTC	CASSFGDGAYEQYF
TRBD1	TRBV7-2	few	15	TRBJ2-7	TGTGCCAGCAGCCCCGACAGGGGGCGCCCCGGCGAGCAGTACTTC	CASSPDRGRPGEQYF
.	TRBV5-1	few	13	TRBJ2-6	TGCGCCAGCACGATTTCGGGGGCCAACGTCCTGACTTTC	CASTISGANVLTF
.	TRBV12-3/TRBV12-4	many	16	TRBJ1-6	TGTGCCAGCAGTCTAGGAGGGGGGTCTGGGAATTCACCCCTCCACTTT	CASSLGGGSGNSPLHF
.	TRBV2	.	13	TRBJ2-1	TGTGCCAGCAGTGAAAGGGGCTACAATGAGCAGTTCTTC	CASSERGYNEQFF
TRBD1	TRBV28	.	15	TRBJ1-2	TGTGCCAGCTGGGCGGTGACAGGGGGCAAAGGTGGCTACACCTTC	CASWAVTGGKGGYTF
TRBD1	TRBV4-3	.	16	TRBJ2-5	TGCGCCAGCAGCCAAGATCGGGGGACAGGGAGAGAGACCCAGTACTTC	CASSQDRGTGRETQYF